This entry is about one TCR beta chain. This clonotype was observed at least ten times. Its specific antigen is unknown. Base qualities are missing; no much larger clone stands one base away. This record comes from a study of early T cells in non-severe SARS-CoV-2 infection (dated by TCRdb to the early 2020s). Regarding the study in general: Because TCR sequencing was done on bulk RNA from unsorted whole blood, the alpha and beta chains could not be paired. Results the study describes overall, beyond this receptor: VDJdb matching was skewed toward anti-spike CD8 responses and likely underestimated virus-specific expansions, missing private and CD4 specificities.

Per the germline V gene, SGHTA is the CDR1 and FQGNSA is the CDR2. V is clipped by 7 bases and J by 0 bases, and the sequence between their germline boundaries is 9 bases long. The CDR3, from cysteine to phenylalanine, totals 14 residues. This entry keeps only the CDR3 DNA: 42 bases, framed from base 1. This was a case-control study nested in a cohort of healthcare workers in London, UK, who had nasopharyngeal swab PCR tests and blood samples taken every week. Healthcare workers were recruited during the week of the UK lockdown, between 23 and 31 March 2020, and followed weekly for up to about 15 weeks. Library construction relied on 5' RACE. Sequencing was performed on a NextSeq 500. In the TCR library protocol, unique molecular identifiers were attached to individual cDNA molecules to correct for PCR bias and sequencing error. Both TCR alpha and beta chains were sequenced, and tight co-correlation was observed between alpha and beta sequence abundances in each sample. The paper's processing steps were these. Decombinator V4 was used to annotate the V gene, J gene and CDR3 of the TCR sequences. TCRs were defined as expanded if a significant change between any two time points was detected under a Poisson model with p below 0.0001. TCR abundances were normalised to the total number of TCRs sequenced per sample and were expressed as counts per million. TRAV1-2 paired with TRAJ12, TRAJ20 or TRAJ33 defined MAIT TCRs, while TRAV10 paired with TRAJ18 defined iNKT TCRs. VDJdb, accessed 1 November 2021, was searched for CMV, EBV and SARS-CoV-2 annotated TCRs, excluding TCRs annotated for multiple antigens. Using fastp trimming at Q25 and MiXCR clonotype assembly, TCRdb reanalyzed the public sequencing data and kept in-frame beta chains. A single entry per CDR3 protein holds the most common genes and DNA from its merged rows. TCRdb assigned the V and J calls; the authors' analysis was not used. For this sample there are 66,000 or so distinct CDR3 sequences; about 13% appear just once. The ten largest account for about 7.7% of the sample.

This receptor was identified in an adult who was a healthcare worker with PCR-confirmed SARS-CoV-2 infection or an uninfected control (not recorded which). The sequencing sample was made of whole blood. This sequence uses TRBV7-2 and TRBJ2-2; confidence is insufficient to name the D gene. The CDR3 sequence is CASKVSPNTGELFF. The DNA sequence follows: TGTGCCAGCAAGGTCAGCCCGAACACCGGGGAGCTGTTTTTT.